This T cell receptor beta chain derives from a study of metastatic and nonmetastatic thyroid tumors. The overall study: Repertoire comparisons spanned blood and tumor or nodule tissue from malignant and benign thyroid patients.

No patient received treatment before thyroid surgery. This CDR3 is 12 amino acids long. The germline CDR1 and CDR2 sequences are MNHEY and SMNVEV (reference sequence). In the original workflow: CDR3 differences across clinicopathological groups were used to build a distant-metastasis classifier for papillary thyroid cancer. TCRdb re-clonotyped the PCR reads via MiXCR. TCRdb's processing, not the authors' own work, is the source of the V and J calls. The top ten hold roughly 9% of the sample, which has roughly 40,000 clones, 9% to 14% seen once. This clone was seen many times. This may arise from a read error, as a much more abundant clone is one base away.

Sequencing used blood. This chain links TRBV27 with TRBJ2-7; possible D gene TRBD1, 6 bases. This TCR was recovered from a male donor with papillary thyroid cancer or a benign thyroid nodule (not recorded which). Some clones in this sample may be carry-over from other donors' samples. As DNA, the CDR3 is TGTGCCGGCAGTTTTGAAGGGGGCGAGCAGTACTTC. Its translation: CAGSFEGGEQYF.